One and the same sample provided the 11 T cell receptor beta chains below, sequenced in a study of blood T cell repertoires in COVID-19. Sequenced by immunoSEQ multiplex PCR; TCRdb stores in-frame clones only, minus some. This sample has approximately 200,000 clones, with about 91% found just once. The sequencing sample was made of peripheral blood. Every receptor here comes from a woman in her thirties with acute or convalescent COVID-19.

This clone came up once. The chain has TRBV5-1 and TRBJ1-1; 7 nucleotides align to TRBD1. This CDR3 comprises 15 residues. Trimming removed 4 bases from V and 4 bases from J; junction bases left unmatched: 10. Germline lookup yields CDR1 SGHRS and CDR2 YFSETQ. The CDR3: CASSLWGQSVTEAFF. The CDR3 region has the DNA TGCGCCAGCAGCCTGTGGGGACAGTCGGTCACTGAAGCTTTCTTT.

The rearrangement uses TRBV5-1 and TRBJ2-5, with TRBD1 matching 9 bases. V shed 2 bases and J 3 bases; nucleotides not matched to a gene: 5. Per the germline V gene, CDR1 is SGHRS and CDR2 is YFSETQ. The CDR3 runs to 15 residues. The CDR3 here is CASSFQTGGKETQYF. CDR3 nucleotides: TGCGCCAGCAGCTTTCAGACAGGGGGGAAAGAGACCCAGTACTTC.

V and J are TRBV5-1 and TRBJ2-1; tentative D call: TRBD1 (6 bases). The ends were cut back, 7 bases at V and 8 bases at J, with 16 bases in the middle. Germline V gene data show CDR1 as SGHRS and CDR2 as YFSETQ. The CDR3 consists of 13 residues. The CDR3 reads CASRGTGRYEQFF. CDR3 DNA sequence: TGCGCCAGCCGAGGTACAGGGCGCTATGAGCAGTTCTTC.

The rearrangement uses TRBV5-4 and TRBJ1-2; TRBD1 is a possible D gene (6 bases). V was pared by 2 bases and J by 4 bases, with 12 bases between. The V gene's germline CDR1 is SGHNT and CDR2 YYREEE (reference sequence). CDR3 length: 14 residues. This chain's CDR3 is CASSLAGDSYGYTF. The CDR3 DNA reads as TGTGCCAGCAGCTTAGCAGGGGATAGCTATGGCTACACCTTC. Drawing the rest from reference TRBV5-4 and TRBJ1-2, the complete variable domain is ETGVTQSPTHLIKTRGQQVTLRCSSQSGHNTVSWYQQALGQGPQFIFQYYREEENGRGNFPPRFSGLQFPNYSSELNVNALELDDSALYLCASSLAGDSYGYTFGSGTRLTVV.

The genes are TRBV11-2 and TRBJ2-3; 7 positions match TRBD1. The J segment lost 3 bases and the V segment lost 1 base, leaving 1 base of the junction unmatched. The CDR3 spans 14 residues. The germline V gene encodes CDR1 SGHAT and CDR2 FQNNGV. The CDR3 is CASSLGQGTDTQYF. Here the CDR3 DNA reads TGTGCCAGCAGCTTAGGACAGGGAACAGATACGCAGTATTTT.

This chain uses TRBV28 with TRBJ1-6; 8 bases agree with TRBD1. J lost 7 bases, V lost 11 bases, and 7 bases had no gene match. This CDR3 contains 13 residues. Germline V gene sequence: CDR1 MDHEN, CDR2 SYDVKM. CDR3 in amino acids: CAAGQGRNSPLHF. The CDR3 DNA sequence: TGTGCCGCAGGACAGGGTAGGAATTCACCCCTCCACTTT.

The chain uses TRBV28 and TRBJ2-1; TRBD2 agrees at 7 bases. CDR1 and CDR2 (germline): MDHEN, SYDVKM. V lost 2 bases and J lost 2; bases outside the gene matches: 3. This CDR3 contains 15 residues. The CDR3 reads CASSLAGATYNEQFF. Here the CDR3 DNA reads TGTGCCAGCAGTTTAGCGGGAGCCACCTACAATGAGCAGTTCTTC. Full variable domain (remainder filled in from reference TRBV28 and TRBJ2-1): DVKVTQSSRYLVKRTGEKVFLECVQDMDHENMFWYRQDPGLGLRLIYFSYDVKMKEKGDIPEGYSVSREKKERFSLILESASTNQTSMYLCASSLAGATYNEQFFGPGTRLTVL.

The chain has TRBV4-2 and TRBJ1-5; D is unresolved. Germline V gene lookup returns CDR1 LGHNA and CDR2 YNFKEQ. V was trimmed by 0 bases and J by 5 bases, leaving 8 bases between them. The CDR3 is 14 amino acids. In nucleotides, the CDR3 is TGTGCCAGCAGCCAAGACACGTCGGATCAGCCCCAGCATTTT. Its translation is CASSQDTSDQPQHF.

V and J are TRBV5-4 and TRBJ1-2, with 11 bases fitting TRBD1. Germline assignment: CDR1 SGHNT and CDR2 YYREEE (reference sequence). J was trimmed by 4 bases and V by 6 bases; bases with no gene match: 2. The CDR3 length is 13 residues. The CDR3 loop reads CASTGQGAYGYTF. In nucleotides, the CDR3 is TGTGCCAGCACCGGACAGGGGGCCTATGGCTACACCTTC.

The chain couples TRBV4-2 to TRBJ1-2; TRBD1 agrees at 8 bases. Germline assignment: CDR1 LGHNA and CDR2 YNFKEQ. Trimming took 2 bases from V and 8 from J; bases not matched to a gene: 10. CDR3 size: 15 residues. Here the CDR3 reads CASSQLDRGISGYTF. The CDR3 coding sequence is TGTGCCAGCAGCCAACTTGACAGGGGAATCTCCGGCTACACCTTC.

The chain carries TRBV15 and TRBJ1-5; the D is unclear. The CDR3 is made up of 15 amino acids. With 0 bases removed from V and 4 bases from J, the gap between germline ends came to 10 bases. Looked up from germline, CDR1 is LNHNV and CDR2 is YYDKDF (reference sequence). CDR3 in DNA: TGTGCCACCAGCAGAGACGTCGCAGGAAATCAGCCCCAGCATTTT. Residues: CATSRDVAGNQPQHF.